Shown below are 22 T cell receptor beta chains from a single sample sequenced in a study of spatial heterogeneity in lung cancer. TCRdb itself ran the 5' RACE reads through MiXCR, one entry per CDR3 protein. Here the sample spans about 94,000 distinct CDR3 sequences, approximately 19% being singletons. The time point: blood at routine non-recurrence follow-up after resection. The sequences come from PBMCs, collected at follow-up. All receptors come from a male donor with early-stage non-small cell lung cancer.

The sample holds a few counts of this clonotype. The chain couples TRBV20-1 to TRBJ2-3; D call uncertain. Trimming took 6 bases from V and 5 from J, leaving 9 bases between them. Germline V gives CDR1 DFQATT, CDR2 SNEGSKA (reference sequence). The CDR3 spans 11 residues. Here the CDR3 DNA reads TGCAGTGCCAATCCCAGAGATACGCAGTATTTT. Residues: CSANPRDTQYF.

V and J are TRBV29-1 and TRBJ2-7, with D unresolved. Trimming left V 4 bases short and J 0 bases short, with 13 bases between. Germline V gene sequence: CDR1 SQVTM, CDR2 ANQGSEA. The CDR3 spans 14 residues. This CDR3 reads CSVASQHSSYEQYF. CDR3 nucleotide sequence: TGCAGCGTTGCTTCACAGCATAGCTCCTACGAGCAGTACTTC.

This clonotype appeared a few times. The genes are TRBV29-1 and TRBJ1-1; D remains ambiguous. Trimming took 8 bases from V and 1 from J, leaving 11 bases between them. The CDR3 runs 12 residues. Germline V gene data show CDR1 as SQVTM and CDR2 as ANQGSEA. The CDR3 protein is CSSLVSNTEAFF. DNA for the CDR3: TGCAGCTCTTTAGTCTCGAACACTGAAGCTTTCTTT.

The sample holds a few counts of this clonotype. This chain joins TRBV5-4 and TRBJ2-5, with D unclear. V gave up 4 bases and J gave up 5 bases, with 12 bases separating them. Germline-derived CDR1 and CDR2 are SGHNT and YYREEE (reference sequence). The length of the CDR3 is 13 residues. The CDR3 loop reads CASSPRLVETQYF. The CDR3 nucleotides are TGTGCCAGCAGCCCCCGGTTGGTGGAGACCCAGTACTTC.

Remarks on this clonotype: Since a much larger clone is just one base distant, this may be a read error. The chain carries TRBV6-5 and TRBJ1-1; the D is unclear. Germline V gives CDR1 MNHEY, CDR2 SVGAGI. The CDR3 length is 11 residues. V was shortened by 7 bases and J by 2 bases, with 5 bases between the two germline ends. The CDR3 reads CASIGNTEAFF. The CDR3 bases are TGTGCCAGCATTGGAAACACTGAAGCTTTCTTT.

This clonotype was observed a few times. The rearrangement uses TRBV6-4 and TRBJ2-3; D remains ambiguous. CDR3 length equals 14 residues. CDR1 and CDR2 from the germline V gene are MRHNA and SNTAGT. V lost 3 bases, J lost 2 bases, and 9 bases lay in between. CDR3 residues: CASSEGKFTDTQYF. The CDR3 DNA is TGTGCCAGCAGTGAGGGCAAATTCACAGATACGCAGTATTTT.

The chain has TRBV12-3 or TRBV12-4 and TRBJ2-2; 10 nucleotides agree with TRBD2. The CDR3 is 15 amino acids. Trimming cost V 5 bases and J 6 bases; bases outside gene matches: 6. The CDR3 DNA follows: TGTGCCAGCAGTCGTCTAGCGGGAGCCGCCGGGGAGCTGTTTTTT. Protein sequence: CASSRLAGAAGELFF.

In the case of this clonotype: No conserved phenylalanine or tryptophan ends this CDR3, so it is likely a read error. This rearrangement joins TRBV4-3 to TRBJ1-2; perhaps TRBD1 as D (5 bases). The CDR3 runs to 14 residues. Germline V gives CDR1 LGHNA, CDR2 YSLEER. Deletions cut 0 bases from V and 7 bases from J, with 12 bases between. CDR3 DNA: TGCGCCAGCAGCCAAGATGAGGGGCGCTTTGGCTACACCATC. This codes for CASSQDEGRFGYTI.

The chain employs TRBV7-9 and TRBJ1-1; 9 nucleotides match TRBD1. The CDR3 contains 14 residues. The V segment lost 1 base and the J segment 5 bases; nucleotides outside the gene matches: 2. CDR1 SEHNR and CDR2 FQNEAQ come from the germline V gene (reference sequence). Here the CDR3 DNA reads TGTGCCAGCAGCTTAGAGACAGGGGGAACTGAAGCTTTCTTT. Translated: CASSLETGGTEAFF.

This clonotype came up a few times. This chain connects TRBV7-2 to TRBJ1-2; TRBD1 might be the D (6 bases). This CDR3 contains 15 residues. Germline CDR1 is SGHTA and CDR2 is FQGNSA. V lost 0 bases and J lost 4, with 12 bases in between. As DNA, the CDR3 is TGTGCCAGCAGCTTAGCGGAGGACAGATCCTATGGCTACACCTTC. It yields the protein CASSLAEDRSYGYTF.

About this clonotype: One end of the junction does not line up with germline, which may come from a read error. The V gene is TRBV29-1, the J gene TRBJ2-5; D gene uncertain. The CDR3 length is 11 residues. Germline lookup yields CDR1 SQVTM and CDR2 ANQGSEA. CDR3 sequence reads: CSVDLVETLYF. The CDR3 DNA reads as TGCAGCGTTGACCTGGTGGAGACCCTGTACTTC.

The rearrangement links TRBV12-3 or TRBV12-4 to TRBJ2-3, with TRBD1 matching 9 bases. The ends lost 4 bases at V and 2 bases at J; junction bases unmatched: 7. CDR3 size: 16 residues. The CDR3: CASSSGDRALTDTQYF. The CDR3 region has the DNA TGTGCCAGCAGTTCAGGGGACAGGGCGCTCACAGATACGCAGTATTTT.

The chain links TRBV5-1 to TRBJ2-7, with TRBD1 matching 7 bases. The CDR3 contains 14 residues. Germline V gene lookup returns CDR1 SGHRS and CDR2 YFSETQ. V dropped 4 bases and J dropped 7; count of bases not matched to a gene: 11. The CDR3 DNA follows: TGCGCCAGCAGCGCACTCACAGGGGTGCGGGAGCAGTACTTC. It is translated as CASSALTGVREQYF.

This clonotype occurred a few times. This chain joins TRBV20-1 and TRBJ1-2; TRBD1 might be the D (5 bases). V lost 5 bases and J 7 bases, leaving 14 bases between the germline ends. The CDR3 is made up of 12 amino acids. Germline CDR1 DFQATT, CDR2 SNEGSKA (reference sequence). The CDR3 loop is CSADRGFGGYTF. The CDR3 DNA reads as TGCAGTGCTGATAGGGGATTTGGTGGCTACACCTTC.

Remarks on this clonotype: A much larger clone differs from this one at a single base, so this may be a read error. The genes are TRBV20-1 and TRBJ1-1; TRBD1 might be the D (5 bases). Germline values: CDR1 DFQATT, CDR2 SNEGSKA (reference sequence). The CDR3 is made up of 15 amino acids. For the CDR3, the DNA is TGCAATGCGTCTAGGGGATTTGAAGAAAACACTGAAGCTTTCTTT. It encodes CNASRGFEENTEAFF.

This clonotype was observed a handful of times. CDR3 in amino acids: CASSFGKETQYF. CDR3 coding DNA: TGTGCCAGTAGTTTTGGGAAGGAGACCCAGTACTTC. The genes are TRBV19 and TRBJ2-5; D not certain. V was pared by 5 bases and J by 5 bases, with 9 bases between. The CDR3 consists of 12 residues. From germline, CDR1 is LNHDA and CDR2 SQIVND (reference sequence).

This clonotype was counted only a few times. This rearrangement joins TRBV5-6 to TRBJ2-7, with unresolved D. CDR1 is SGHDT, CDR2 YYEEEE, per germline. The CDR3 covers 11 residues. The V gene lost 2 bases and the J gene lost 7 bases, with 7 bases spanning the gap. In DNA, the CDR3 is TGTGCCAGCAGCTTATCTGGGGAGCAGTACTTC. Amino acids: CASSLSGEQYF.

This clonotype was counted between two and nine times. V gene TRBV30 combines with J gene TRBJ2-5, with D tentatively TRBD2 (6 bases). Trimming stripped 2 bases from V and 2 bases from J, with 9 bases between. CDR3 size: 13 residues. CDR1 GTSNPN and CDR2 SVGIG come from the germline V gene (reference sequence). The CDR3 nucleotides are TGTGCCTGGAGTCGGGGGATACAAGAGACCCAGTACTTC. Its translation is CAWSRGIQETQYF. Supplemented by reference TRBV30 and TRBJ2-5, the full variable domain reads SQTIHQWPATLVQPVGSPLSLECTVEGTSNPNLYWYRQAAGRGLQLLFYSVGIGQISSEVPQNLSASRPQDRQFILSSKKLLLSDSGFYLCAWSRGIQETQYFGPGTRLLVL.

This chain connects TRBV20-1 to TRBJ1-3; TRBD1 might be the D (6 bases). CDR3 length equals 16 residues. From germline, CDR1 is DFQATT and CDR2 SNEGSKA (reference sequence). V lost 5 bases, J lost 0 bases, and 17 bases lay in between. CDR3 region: CSAPSPGASSGNTIYF. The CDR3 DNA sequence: TGCAGTGCTCCCTCCCCGGGGGCCTCCTCTGGAAACACCATATATTTT.

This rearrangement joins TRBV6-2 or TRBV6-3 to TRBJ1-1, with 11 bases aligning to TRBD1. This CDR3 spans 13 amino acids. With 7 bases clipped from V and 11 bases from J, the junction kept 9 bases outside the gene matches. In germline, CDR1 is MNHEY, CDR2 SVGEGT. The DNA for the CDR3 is TGTGCCAGCAAGAGGGGACAGGGGGGCGACGCTTTCTTT. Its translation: CASKRGQGGDAFF.

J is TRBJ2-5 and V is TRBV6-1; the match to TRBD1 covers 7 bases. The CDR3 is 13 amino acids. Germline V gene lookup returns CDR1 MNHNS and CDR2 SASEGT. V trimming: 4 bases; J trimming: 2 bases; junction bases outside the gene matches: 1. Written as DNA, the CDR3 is TGTGCCAGCAGTGGGGGACAGCAAGAGACCCAGTACTTC. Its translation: CASSGGQQETQYF.

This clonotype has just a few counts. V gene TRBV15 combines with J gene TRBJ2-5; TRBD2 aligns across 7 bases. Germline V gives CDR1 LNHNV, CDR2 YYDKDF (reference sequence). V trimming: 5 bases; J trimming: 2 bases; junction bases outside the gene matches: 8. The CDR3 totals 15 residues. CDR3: CATSLGAGRQETQYF. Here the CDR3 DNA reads TGTGCCACCAGCTTAGGAGCGGGAAGACAAGAGACCCAGTACTTC.